Given below is one T cell receptor beta chain in context. Allocation to cohorts depended on clinical history reported by the participants. Germline-derived CDR1 and CDR2 are LGHDT and YNNKEL (reference sequence). This CDR3 contains 15 residues. Deletions cut 4 bases from V and 0 bases from J, with 13 bases between. This sample was taken from a study of blood T cell repertoires in COVID-19. Source study methods: Amplified reference gene primers provided the basis for estimating nucleated cell counts. Profiled with immunoSEQ multiplex PCR; TCRdb holds only in-frame clones, not every one. The V and J calls and clone size are taken from that table; D and trimming were inferred from the DNA. The data contain 310,000 or so clones, 70% to 90% of them seen just once; the ten biggest clones take up approximately 6%.

The J gene is TRBJ2-7, the V gene TRBV3-1 (or the pseudogene TRBV3-2), with a possible D match to TRBD1 (6 bases). The clonotype was recovered from a woman in her 30s who had recovered from COVID-19. The specimen sequenced was PBMCs or T cells enriched from blood (not recorded which). This CDR3 reads CASSPRTVSSYEQYF. In DNA, the CDR3 is TGTGCCAGCAGCCCCCGGACAGTGAGCTCCTACGAGCAGTACTTC.